The present T cell receptor beta chain was sequenced within a study of response to subunit inactivated influenza vaccine. TCRdb recomputed calls from the RT-PCR reads with MiXCR, one row per CDR3 protein. The data hold about 700,000 distinct CDR3 sequences, with roughly 14% observed a single time. Findings and caveats of the study: Authors suggested each seasonal influenza vaccination recruits few new T cells.

Germline lookup yields CDR1 SEHNR and CDR2 FQNEAQ (reference sequence). This CDR3 region has 13 residues. The V and J ends lost 8 bases and 2 bases respectively, with 12 bases between them. As to this clonotype: The antigen is unknown.

Sequencing was performed on PBMCs from blood, taken 14 days before vaccination. The J gene is TRBJ1-2, the V gene TRBV7-9; D is uncertain. This sequence originates from a man aged 45 to 65 who received an inactivated influenza vaccine. CDR3 bases: TGTGCCAGCGAGGCGCTGCTCAACTATGGCTACACCTTC. Encoded protein: CASEALLNYGYTF.